The entry below gives a single T cell receptor (beta chain) sequence along with its context. Trimming took 2 bases from V and 1 from J, leaving 5 bases between them. The germline V gene has CDR1 SGHTA and CDR2 FQGTGA. CDR3 length: 14 amino acids. PCR was performed using 60 Vbeta and 13 Jbeta primers. Produced via immunoSEQ multiplex PCR; TCRdb's table is partial and in-frame only. The sample lists under 250,000 clones, about 80% occurring once. This sample is drawn from a study of cytomegalovirus exposure and HLA in healthy donors. The origin of this receptor is a man in his forties in good health and CMV-seropositive. Source material: PBMCs. The chain is built from TRBV7-3 and TRBJ2-2, with a possible D match to TRBD2 (5 bases). The CDR3 DNA reads as TGTGCCAGCAGCTTAGGACTGAACACCGGGGAGCTGTTTTTT. This codes for CASSLGLNTGELFF.